The rows below give T cell receptor beta chains drawn from one sample of a study of T cell therapy after organ transplantation. Method: immunoSEQ multiplex PCR; TCRdb's copy keeps in-frame clones and lacks some. The sample comprises about 50,000 clones, over 90% of which are singletons, and around 3.2% rests with the top ten. These receptors have no known antigen. The specimen comprised CD8+ T cells from blood, sampled before autologous CMV-specific T cell therapy. These receptors were obtained from a human patient who had received a solid organ transplant and had CMV disease. The CDR3 runs from the conserved cysteine through the conserved F or W. Each record gives: V gene, D gene, J gene, clone size, CDR3 DNA, CDR3 protein. The D gene is left open where the match is weak. Clone size is not always given. Where it is, it says once, few, many or a class for expanded clones.

TRBV7-7	-	TRBJ2-7	-	TGTGCCAGCAGCTTGTCGGAGGGGATCGAGCAGTACTTC	CASSLSEGIEQYF
TRBV19	-	TRBJ1-1	-	TGTGCCAGTAGTATAGGGATTGCCAGAGGCAGGGAGGATACTGAAGCTTTCTTT	CASSIGIARGREDTEAFF
TRBV11-2	-	TRBJ1-5	-	TGTGCCAGCAGCTTATCTGGAGGGGGGTTGAGCAATCAGCCCCAGCATTTT	CASSLSGGGLSNQPQHF
TRBV5-1	TRBD1	TRBJ1-2	-	TGCGCCAGCAGCTCCCCCGGGACAGGGAATGGCTACACCTTC	CASSSPGTGNGYTF
TRBV27	-	TRBJ2-7	-	TGTGCCAGCAGTTTACAGGGACCCTACGAGCAGTACTTC	CASSLQGPYEQYF
TRBV30	-	TRBJ1-5	few	TGTGCCTGGAGTGTCGTCGCAGGGCAGCCCCAGCATTTT	CAWSVVAGQPQHF
TRBV7-2	-	TRBJ2-7	-	TGTGCCACCACCCAGGGAAACGAGCAGTACTTC	CATTQGNEQYF
TRBV11-2	-	TRBJ2-1	-	TGTGCCAGCAGCTTAGCGGGGCCTCGCGGTGAGCAGTTCTTC	CASSLAGPRGEQFF
TRBV30	-	TRBJ2-5	-	TGTGCCTGGAGTGTTTCCCTTCGGTCCGGGGGAGAGACCCAGTACTTC	CAWSVSLRSGGETQYF
TRBV28	-	TRBJ2-5	-	TGTGCCAGCAGTTTTATTGAGGGATTTGACGCACGATTACAAGAGACCCAGTACTTC	CASSFIEGFDARLQETQYF
TRBV9	TRBD2	TRBJ2-1	-	TGTGCCAGCAGCGTAGGGACTAGCGGGGTAGATGAGCAGTTCTTC	CASSVGTSGVDEQFF
TRBV6-5	-	TRBJ2-2	-	TGTGCCAGCAGCTGGACAGCGGAGAACACCGGGGAGCTGTTTTTT	CASSWTAENTGELFF
TRBV7-9	TRBD1	TRBJ1-2	once	TGTGCCAGCAGACCGGACAGGGGATATGGCTACACCTTC	CASRPDRGYGYTF
TRBV4-1	-	TRBJ2-3	-	TGCGCCAGCAGCCAAAAACTAGAGGATACGCAGTATTTT	CASSQKLEDTQYF
TRBV6-1	-	TRBJ1-5	-	TGTGCCAGCAGTGAAGTCATGGCTCCCGAGGGCAATCAGCCCCAGCATTTT	CASSEVMAPEGNQPQHF
TRBV5-4	TRBD2	TRBJ2-7	-	TGTGCCAGCAGCTTGGAACTAGCGGGACGCTACGAGCAGTACTTC	CASSLELAGRYEQYF
TRBV27	-	TRBJ1-2	-	TGTGCCAGCAGTTTTGGCAGGGTGAACTATGGCTACACCTTC	CASSFGRVNYGYTF
TRBV4-3	TRBD1	TRBJ1-2	once	TGCGCCAGCAGCCAAGATCGGCAGGGGGTTTGGAACTATGGCTACACCTTC	CASSQDRQGVWNYGYTF
TRBV7-9	-	TRBJ2-7	-	TGTGCCAGCATCCCCTTGGGCCCTACAGCCTACGAGCAGTACTTC	CASIPLGPTAYEQYF
TRBV12-5	-	TRBJ2-1	-	TGTGCTAGTGGTTTGAGTAGCGGATACTACAATGAGCAGTTCTTC	CASGLSSGYYNEQFF
TRBV5-6	-	TRBJ1-1	-	TGTGCCAGCAGGCCAGCGGACCCATCTGAAGCTTTCTTT	CASRPADPSEAFF
TRBV6-5	TRBD1	TRBJ1-5	-	TGTGCCAGCAGAAATACAGGGGTGAGGGATCAGCCCCAGCATTTT	CASRNTGVRDQPQHF
TRBV5-1	TRBD1	TRBJ2-5	-	TGCGCCAGCAGCAGGACAGGGGGTATGGAGACCCAGTACTTC	CASSRTGGMETQYF
TRBV18	-	TRBJ2-7	-	TGTGCCAGCTCACCGGCAGCCACCCCCTACGAGCAGTACTTC	CASSPAATPYEQYF
TRBV4-2	TRBD2	TRBJ2-4	-	TGTGCCAGCAGCCAAGATAGGACTAGCCGGCTAGACGACAAAAACATTCAGTACTTC	CASSQDRTSRLDDKNIQYF
TRBV4-3	TRBD1	TRBJ1-5	-	TGCGCCAGCAGCCGAATTACAGGGGGGAATCAGCCCCAGCATTTT	CASSRITGGNQPQHF
TRBV6-1	TRBD1	TRBJ1-1	-	TGTGCCAGCAGTGAACCCCAGGGGGCTTGGACTGAAGCTTTCTTT	CASSEPQGAWTEAFF
TRBV11-2	-	TRBJ1-2	-	TGTGCCAGCAGCTTAAGTTCTAGGGTTTGGGATGGCTACACCTTC	CASSLSSRVWDGYTF
TRBV9	-	TRBJ1-2	-	TGTGCCAGCAGCGTAGGTTCTTGGATTAACTATGGCTACACCTTC	CASSVGSWINYGYTF
TRBV6-5	-	TRBJ2-1	-	TGTGCCAGCAGTTACTGGCAGGGAGCGGAAAATGAGCAGTTCTTC	CASSYWQGAENEQFF
TRBV29-1	TRBD2	TRBJ2-1	-	TGCAGCGCTGACCCCACTAGCGGGAGACCTAATGAGCAGTTCTTC	CSADPTSGRPNEQFF
TRBV27	TRBD1	TRBJ1-2	-	TGTGCCAGCAGTCCTATTCGGACAGGGGTAAATGGCTACACCTTC	CASSPIRTGVNGYTF
TRBV5-6	-	TRBJ2-4	-	TGTGCCAGCAGCGTGGTAGGGGCGGAGGGGAAAAACATTCAGTACTTC	CASSVVGAEGKNIQYF
TRBV10-2	-	TRBJ1-1	-	TGCGCCAGCAGTGAGTCGAGGGGGATGACTGAAGCTTTCTTT	CASSESRGMTEAFF
TRBV5-6	-	TRBJ2-7	-	TGTGCCAGCAGCCTCTTCCCCTACGAGCAGTACTTC	CASSLFPYEQYF
TRBV27	TRBD1	TRBJ1-2	-	TGTGCCAGCAGTTTCGGGGACAGAGCTAACTATGGCTACACCTTC	CASSFGDRANYGYTF
TRBV6-6	-	TRBJ2-5	-	TGTGCCAGCAGAGGAACCGTTAACGGGGTGGGATGGACCCAGTACTTC	CASRGTVNGVGWTQYF
TRBV4-3	-	TRBJ2-4	-	TGCGCCAGCAGCCAAGTTGGGATAGCCAAAAACATTCAGTACTTC	CASSQVGIAKNIQYF
TRBV7-7	-	TRBJ2-3	few	TGTGCTAGCAGCCGCCAAGGGGGGCAGGATACGCAGTATTTT	CASSRQGGQDTQYF
TRBV7-3	-	TRBJ1-2	-	TGTGCCAGCAGCTTAAAGTCAACATCCGATGGCTACACCTTC	CASSLKSTSDGYTF
TRBV12-5	-	TRBJ1-1	once	TGTGCTAGTGGTTTGTCCCAGGGAGTGAGCACTGAAGCTTTCTTT	CASGLSQGVSTEAFF
TRBV9	-	TRBJ2-3	-	TGTGCCAGCAGCGTAGTACCCGTAGAGAGCACAGATACGCAGTATTTT	CASSVVPVESTDTQYF
TRBV6-6	TRBD1	TRBJ2-2	-	TGTGCCACAGGACAGGGGGCGGCAGGGGAGCTGTTTTTT	CATGQGAAGELFF
TRBV2	-	TRBJ1-2	-	TGTGCCAGCGATCCCGACGGCAGCTATGGCTACACCTTC	CASDPDGSYGYTF
TRBV13	-	TRBJ2-5	-	TGTGCCAGCGAGTCCCCTCTTCGGGAGACCCAGTACTTC	CASESPLRETQYF
TRBV2	TRBD1	TRBJ1-4	-	TGTGCCAGCATTCTTCAGGGACAGGGGGTCTATAATGAAAAACTGTTTTTT	CASILQGQGVYNEKLFF
TRBV4-1	TRBD1	TRBJ1-2	-	TGCGCCAGCAGCCCACAAACCGGGACAGGGAGCCTCAATGGCTACACCTTC	CASSPQTGTGSLNGYTF
TRBV30	-	TRBJ1-1	-	TGTGCCTGGAGCGACTCCATAACTGAAGCTTTCTTT	CAWSDSITEAFF
TRBV5-1	-	TRBJ2-1	-	TGCGCCAGCAGCGCCGGGGATAGCTCCTACAATGAGCAGTTCTTC	CASSAGDSSYNEQFF
TRBV19	-	TRBJ2-4	-	TGTGCCAGTAGACCGGGCCATTTGAACATTCAGTACTTC	CASRPGHLNIQYF
TRBV18	-	TRBJ1-5	-	TGTGCCAGCTCACCACCGCAGACAGGACTCAATCAGCCCCAGCATTTT	CASSPPQTGLNQPQHF
TRBV6-5	TRBD1	TRBJ2-5	-	TGTGCCAGCAGTAATGGACAGGGGCACCAAGAGACCCAGTACTTC	CASSNGQGHQETQYF